The T cell receptor beta chain under discussion was sequenced for a study of T cell repertoires in aging, cancer and after chemotherapy. Across the whole study: Donors were grouped into six age bands spanning 30 or younger through 70 or older. About 9 million TCR reads made up the full dataset.

V was trimmed by 5 bases and J by 0 bases, leaving 10 bases between them. The CDR3 contains 14 residues. Germline V lookup: CDR1 GTSNPN, CDR2 SVGIG (reference sequence). Peripheral blood genomic DNA, not sorted cells or RNA, was the template. TRB rearrangements spanning V, D and J were amplified using mixed TRB-A/B primers. Each CDR3 protein is one row after TCRdb ran MiXCR on the multiplex PCR reads. The sample consists of roughly 2,600 distinct CDR3 sequences, about three fifths of them appearing once. Of note for this clonotype: The antigen is not known.

Study results and limitations: The repertoire data cannot show anything about immunological memory following chemotherapy. Median generation probability rose over the chemotherapy interval in each cancer cohort, suggesting rebound thymic output.

Specimen: blood. The rearrangement uses TRBV30 and TRBJ1-4, with TRBD1 as a possible D gene (6 bases). This clonotype was sampled from a human donor with a solid tumor. The DNA of the CDR3 is TGTGCCTGGGCCGGGACATCAACTAATGAAAAACTGTTTTTT. It yields the protein CAWAGTSTNEKLFF.